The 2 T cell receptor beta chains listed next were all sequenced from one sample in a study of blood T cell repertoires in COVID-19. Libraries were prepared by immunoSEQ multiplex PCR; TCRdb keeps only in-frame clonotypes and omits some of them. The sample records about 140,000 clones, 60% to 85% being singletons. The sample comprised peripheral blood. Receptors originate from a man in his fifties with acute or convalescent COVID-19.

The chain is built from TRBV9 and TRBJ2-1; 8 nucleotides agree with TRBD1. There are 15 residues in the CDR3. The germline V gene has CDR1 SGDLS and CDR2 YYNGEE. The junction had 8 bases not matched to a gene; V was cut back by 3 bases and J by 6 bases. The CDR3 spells CASSARDRILNEQFF. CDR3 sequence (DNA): TGTGCCAGCAGCGCTCGGGACAGGATACTCAATGAGCAGTTCTTC.

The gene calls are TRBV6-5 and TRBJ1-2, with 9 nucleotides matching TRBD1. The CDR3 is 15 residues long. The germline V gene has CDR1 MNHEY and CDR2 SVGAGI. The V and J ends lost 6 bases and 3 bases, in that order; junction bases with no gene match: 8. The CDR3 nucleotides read TGTGCCAGCAGGGATATCAGGACAGGGGACTATGGCTACACCTTC. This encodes CASRDIRTGDYGYTF.